This T cell receptor beta chain originates from a study of blood T cell repertoires in COVID-19. Some clones are missing from TCRdb's copy, which holds only in-frame ones; the method was immunoSEQ multiplex PCR. The sample includes hundreds of thousands of clones, around 89% seen only once; the top ten take about 4.5%. V lost 0 bases, J lost 0 bases, and 19 bases stayed unmatched. This CDR3 comprises 22 residues. From germline, CDR1 is LNHNV and CDR2 YYDKDF (reference sequence). This clonotype was obtained from a woman aged 18-29 years with acute COVID-19. The J gene is TRBJ1-1, the V gene TRBV15; TRBD1 matches 10 bases. Sequencing was carried out using PBMCs or T cells enriched from blood (not recorded which). The DNA of the CDR3 is TGTGCCACCAGCAGAGATAGCTCCAAGACAGGGGGCCGTCTCTTGGTGAACACTGAAGCTTTCTTT. Translating gives CATSRDSSKTGGRLLVNTEAFF.